These 16 T cell receptor beta chains share one sample of origin, sequenced in a study of T cell changes during pregnancy in multiple sclerosis. TCRdb's table, derived via immunoSEQ multiplex PCR, lists solely in-frame clones and lacks some. Among approximately 70,000 clones listed, approximately 92% were seen once. Sequenced material: peripheral blood, taken in the first trimester of pregnancy. Receptors were obtained from a female donor with multiple sclerosis, enrolled in a pregnancy study.

The chain carries TRBV28 and TRBJ1-5, with a weak D call TRBD1 (6 bases). The CDR3 totals 15 residues. From germline, CDR1 is MDHEN and CDR2 SYDVKM. Between the trimmed V and J ends, which lost 5 bases and 0 bases, there was a span of 11 bases. The CDR3 nucleotides read TGTGCCAGCAGTGAGACAGGTCATAGCAATCAGCCCCAGCATTTT. Translation: CASSETGHSNQPQHF.

The J gene is TRBJ1-2, the V gene TRBV9; tentative D call: TRBD1 (5 bases). V was trimmed by 0 bases and J by 7 bases, leaving 13 bases between them. The germline CDR1 and CDR2 sequences are SGDLS and YYNGEE. The CDR3 runs 14 residues. CDR3 region: CASSVGGRVGGYTF. CDR3 DNA sequence: TGTGCCAGCAGCGTAGGGGGCAGGGTTGGTGGCTACACCTTC.

V usage is TRBV5-1 and J usage is TRBJ2-7; TRBD2 aligns across 9 bases. The CDR3 has 14 amino acids. Trimming at V came to 4 bases and at J to 3 bases, leaving 5 bases not matched to a gene. Per germline, CDR1 SGHRS and CDR2 YFSETQ. The DNA for the CDR3 is TGCGCCAGCAGCGGGACTAGCCCCCGCTACGAGCAGTACTTC. Amino acids: CASSGTSPRYEQYF.

J is TRBJ1-4 and V is TRBV6-1; perhaps TRBD1 as D (5 bases). Germline V gene data show CDR1 as MNHNS and CDR2 as SASEGT. This CDR3 region has 12 residues. Trimming took 7 bases from V and 8 from J, leaving 11 bases between them. The CDR3: CASTGRKEKLFF. The DNA for the CDR3 is TGTGCCAGCACAGGGAGGAAAGAAAAACTGTTTTTT.

This chain joins TRBV27 and TRBJ2-2; TRBD2 agrees at 15 bases. V trimming: 10 bases; J trimming: 3 bases; junction bases outside the gene matches: 3. Germline CDR1 is MNHEY and CDR2 is SMNVEV (reference sequence). CDR3 length: 15 amino acids. This chain's CDR3 is CATGLAGGYTGELFF. As DNA, the CDR3 is TGTGCCACGGGACTAGCGGGAGGCTACACCGGGGAGCTGTTTTTT.

This clone was detected only a few times. This chain joins TRBV5-1 and TRBJ1-1, with 7 bases fitting TRBD1. Trimming at V came to 3 bases and at J to 0 bases, leaving 8 bases not matched to a gene. There are 16 residues in the CDR3. Looked up from germline, CDR1 is SGHRS and CDR2 is YFSETQ. The CDR3 nucleotides are TGCGCCAGCAGCTCGGGACAGCAGCCCTTGAACACTGAAGCTTTCTTT. This gives the protein CASSSGQQPLNTEAFF.

The rearrangement links TRBV27 to TRBJ2-7; tentative D call: TRBD1 (6 bases). The CDR3 sequence is 14 residues long. Trimming shortened V by 1 base and J by 3 bases, and 10 bases separated the two germline ends. The germline V gene encodes CDR1 MNHEY and CDR2 SMNVEV (reference sequence). The CDR3 protein is CASSLWGPIYEQYF. The CDR3 nucleotides are TGTGCCAGCAGTTTATGGGGGCCCATCTACGAGCAGTACTTC.

The rearrangement joins TRBV6-5 to TRBJ1-2, with 8 bases aligning to TRBD1. The CDR3 sequence is 15 residues long. CDR1 and CDR2 (germline): MNHEY, SVGAGI. The V gene end was trimmed by 4 bases and the J gene end by 4 bases; junction bases not matched to a gene: 8. For the CDR3, the DNA is TGTGCCAGCAGTTCCCGGGACAGGCTTTTCTATGGCTACACCTTC. It yields the protein CASSSRDRLFYGYTF.

V gene TRBV5-4 combines with J gene TRBJ2-1; D call uncertain. This CDR3 spans 14 amino acids. Germline CDR1 and CDR2: SGHNT and YYREEE (reference sequence). Trimming shortened V by 4 bases and J by 0 bases, and 8 bases separated the two germline ends. CDR3 coding DNA: TGTGCCAGCAGCAACCCGAGCTCCTACAATGAGCAGTTCTTC. Residues: CASSNPSSYNEQFF.

The chain has TRBV2 and TRBJ1-5; 7 bases fit TRBD1. The CDR3 has 14 residues. Germline CDR1 reads SNHLY; CDR2 reads FYNNEI. Trimming removed 6 bases from V and 5 bases from J; junction bases left unmatched: 7. CDR3 amino acids: CASRHRDRDQPQHF. CDR3 in DNA: TGTGCCAGCAGACACCGGGACAGAGATCAGCCCCAGCATTTT.

This clone was counted a few times. The same CDR3 arises from other DNA sequences in this sample as well. The rearrangement joins TRBV2 to TRBJ1-1; tentatively, D is TRBD1 (5 bases). Germline assignment: CDR1 SNHLY and CDR2 FYNNEI. Trimming cost V 5 bases and J 4 bases, with 20 bases left between them. This CDR3 is 16 amino acids long. The CDR3 reads CASSPGFLHEGTEAFF. The CDR3 DNA is TGTGCCAGCAGTCCAGGGTTCTTGCATGAAGGCACTGAAGCTTTCTTT.

J is TRBJ2-7 and V is TRBV15, with TRBD1 matching over 9 bases. Germline V gene lookup returns CDR1 LNHNV and CDR2 YYDKDF (reference sequence). With V trimmed by 5 bases and J by 5 bases, 13 bases remained unmatched. The CDR3 is 16 residues long. CDR3 DNA sequence: TGTGCCACCAGCTCACCGGGACAGGGCGATCTTGACGAGCAGTACTTC. Its protein product is CATSSPGQGDLDEQYF.

The chain joins TRBV6-5 to TRBJ1-1; D is uncertain. V lost 3 bases and J 4 bases, leaving 12 bases between the germline ends. Germline values: CDR1 MNHEY, CDR2 SVGAGI. The CDR3 is 14 amino acids. DNA for the CDR3: TGTGCCAGCAGTTATTTGGGTCGGGGCACTGAAGCTTTCTTT. It is translated as CASSYLGRGTEAFF.

The chain uses TRBV5-5 and TRBJ1-5; 9 bases fit TRBD1. The CDR3 loop spans 16 amino acids. J was trimmed by 4 bases and V by 4 bases; bases with no gene match: 9. Per germline, CDR1 SGHKS and CDR2 YYEKEE (reference sequence). This chain's CDR3 is CASSPAATGGNQPQHF. Here the CDR3 DNA reads TGTGCCAGCAGCCCGGCAGCGACAGGGGGGAATCAGCCCCAGCATTTT.

The chain links TRBV2 to TRBJ2-1; TRBD2 agrees at 12 bases. This CDR3 spans 15 amino acids. CDR1 is SNHLY and CDR2 is FYNNEI in the germline V gene. V gave up 7 bases and J gave up 6 bases; unmatched junction bases: 7. CDR3 loop: CASTRASGGANEQFF. CDR3 in DNA: TGTGCCAGCACCCGGGCTAGCGGGGGGGCCAATGAGCAGTTCTTC.

This chain links TRBV7-3 with TRBJ2-1; 11 bases match TRBD2. CDR1 and CDR2 (germline): SGHTA, FQGTGA. The CDR3 is made up of 17 amino acids. After removal of 5 bases from V and 14 bases from J, the junction contained 20 bases not matched to a gene. CDR3 DNA sequence: TGTGCCAGCAGCACCTACTCTAGCGGGGGGCCCCCCTCTTTAGAGTTCTTC. Protein product: CASSTYSSGGPPSLEFF.